The sequence of this TCR beta chain was determined in a study of shared clonotypes between healthy human individuals. Sequencing was performed with immunoSEQ multiplex PCR; in TCRdb, only in-frame clones are kept and a portion is missing. The sample includes 2 million to 2.5 million clones, about nine tenths of them seen just once. For this clone: Its target is unknown.

Trimming cost V 1 base and J 2 bases, with 10 bases left between them. The CDR3 loop spans 15 amino acids. CDR1 is MNHEY and CDR2 is SMNVEV in the germline V gene (reference sequence). Study-level findings and limits: Naive subsets tended to show greater estimated richness than memory subsets. Rarefaction curves obtained for sorted subsets showed sequencing incomplete despite large depth.

CD4+ cells yielded CD45RA+ naive and CD45RA-negative memory subsets. The sample consisted of naive CD4+ T cells from PBMCs. The subset: CD45RA+ positively selected. V and J are TRBV27 and TRBJ2-3; D gene ambiguous. The clonotype was recovered from a young man in good health. Some clones in this sample may be carry-over from other donors' samples. CDR3 protein: CASSLFVSNTDTQYF. CDR3 nucleotide sequence: TGTGCCAGCAGTTTATTTGTCTCCAACACAGATACGCAGTATTTT.